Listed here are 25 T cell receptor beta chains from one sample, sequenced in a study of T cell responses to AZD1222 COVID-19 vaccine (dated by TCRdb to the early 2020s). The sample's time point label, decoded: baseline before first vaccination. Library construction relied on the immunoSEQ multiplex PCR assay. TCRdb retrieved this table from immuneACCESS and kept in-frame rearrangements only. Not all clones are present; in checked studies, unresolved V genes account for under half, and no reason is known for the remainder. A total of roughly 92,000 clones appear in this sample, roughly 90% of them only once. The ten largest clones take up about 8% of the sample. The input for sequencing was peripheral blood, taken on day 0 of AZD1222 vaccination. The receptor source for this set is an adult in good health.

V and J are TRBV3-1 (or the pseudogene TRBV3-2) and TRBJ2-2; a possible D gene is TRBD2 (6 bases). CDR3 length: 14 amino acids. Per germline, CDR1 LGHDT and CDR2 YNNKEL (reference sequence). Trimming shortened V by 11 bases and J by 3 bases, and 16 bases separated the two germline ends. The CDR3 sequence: CASHRGGYTGELFF. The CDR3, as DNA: TGTGCCTCACACCGGGGAGGCTACACCGGGGAGCTGTTTTTT.

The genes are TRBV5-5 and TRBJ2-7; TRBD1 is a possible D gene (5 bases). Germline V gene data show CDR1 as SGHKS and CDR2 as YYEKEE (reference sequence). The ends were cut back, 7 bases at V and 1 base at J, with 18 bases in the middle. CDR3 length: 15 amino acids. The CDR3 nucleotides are TGTGCCAGCTCCCCAGGGCTTTTGGGGTCCTACGAGCAGTACTTC. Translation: CASSPGLLGSYEQYF.

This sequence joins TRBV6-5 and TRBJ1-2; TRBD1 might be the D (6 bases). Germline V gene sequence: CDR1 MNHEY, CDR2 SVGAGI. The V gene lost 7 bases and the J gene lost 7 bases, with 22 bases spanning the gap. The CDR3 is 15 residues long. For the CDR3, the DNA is TGTGCCAGCACCCAAATGACAGGCTACGTTGGTGGCTACACCTTC. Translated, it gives CASTQMTGYVGGYTF.

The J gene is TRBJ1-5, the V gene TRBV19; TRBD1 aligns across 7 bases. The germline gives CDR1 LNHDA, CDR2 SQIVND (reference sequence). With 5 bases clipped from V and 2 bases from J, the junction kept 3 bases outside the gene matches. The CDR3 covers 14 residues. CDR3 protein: CASSFQGGNQPQHF. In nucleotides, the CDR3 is TGTGCCAGTAGTTTTCAGGGGGGCAATCAGCCCCAGCATTTT.

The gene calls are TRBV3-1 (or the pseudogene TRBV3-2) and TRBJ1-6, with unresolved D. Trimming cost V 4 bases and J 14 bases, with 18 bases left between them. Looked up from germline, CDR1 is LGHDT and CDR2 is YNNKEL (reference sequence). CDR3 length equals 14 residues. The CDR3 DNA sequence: TGTGCCAGCAGCCCAACCCCGCGCGCGACGACCCTCCACTTT. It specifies CASSPTPRATTLHF.

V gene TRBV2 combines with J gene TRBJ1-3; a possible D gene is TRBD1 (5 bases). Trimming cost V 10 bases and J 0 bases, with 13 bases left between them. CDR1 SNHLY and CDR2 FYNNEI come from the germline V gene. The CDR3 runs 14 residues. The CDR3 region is CATTQAPSGNTIYF. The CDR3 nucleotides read TGTGCCACTACACAGGCCCCCTCTGGAAACACCATATATTTT.

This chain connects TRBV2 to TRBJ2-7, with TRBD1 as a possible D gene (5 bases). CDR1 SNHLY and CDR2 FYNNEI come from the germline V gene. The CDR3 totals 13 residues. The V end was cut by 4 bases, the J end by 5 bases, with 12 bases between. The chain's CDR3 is CASSAQGVNEQYF. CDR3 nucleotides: TGTGCCAGCAGTGCCCAGGGTGTAAACGAGCAGTACTTC.

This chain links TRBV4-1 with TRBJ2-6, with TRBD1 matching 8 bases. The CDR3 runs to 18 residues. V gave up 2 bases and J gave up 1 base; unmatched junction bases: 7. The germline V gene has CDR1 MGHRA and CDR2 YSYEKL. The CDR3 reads CASSQLTGGVSGANVLTF. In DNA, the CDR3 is TGCGCCAGCAGCCAATTAACAGGGGGTGTTTCTGGGGCCAACGTCCTGACTTTC.

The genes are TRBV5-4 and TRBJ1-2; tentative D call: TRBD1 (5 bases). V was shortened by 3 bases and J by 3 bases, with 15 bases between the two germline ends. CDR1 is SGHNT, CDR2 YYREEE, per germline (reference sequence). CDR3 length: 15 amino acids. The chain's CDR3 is CASSWDLERHYGYTF. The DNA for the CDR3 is TGTGCCAGCAGCTGGGACCTAGAAAGACACTATGGCTACACCTTC.

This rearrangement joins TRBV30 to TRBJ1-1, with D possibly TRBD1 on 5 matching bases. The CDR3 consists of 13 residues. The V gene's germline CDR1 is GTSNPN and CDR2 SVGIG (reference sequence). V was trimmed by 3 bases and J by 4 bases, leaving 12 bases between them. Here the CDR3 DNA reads TGTGCCTGGAGGGCCCTGGGGGGCACTGAAGCTTTCTTT. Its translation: CAWRALGGTEAFF.

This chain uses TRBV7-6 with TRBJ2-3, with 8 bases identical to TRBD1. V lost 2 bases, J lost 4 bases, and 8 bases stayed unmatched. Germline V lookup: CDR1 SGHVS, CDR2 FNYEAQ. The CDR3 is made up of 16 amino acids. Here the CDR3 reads CASSLTDRGGPDTQYF. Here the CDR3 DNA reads TGTGCCAGCAGCTTAACCGACAGGGGAGGTCCAGATACGCAGTATTTT.

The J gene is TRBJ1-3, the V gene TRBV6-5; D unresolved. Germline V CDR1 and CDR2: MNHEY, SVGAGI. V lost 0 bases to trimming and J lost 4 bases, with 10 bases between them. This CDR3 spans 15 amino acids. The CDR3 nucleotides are TGTGCCAGCAGTTACTCTAGGGTATCAGGAAACACCATATATTTT. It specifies CASSYSRVSGNTIYF.

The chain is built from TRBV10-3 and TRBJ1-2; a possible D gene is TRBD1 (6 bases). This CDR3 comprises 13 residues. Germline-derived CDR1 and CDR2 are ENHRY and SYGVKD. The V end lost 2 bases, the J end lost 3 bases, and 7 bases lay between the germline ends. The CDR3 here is CAISEKGDYGYTF. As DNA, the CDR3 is TGTGCCATCAGTGAGAAGGGGGACTATGGCTACACCTTC.

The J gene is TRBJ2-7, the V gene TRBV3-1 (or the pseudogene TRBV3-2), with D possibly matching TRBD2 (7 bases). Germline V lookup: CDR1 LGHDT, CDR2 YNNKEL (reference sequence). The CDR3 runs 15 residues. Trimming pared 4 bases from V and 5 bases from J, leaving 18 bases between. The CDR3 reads CASSLLRGASDEQYF. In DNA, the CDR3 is TGTGCCAGCAGCCTGCTTCGGGGGGCTTCCGACGAGCAGTACTTC.

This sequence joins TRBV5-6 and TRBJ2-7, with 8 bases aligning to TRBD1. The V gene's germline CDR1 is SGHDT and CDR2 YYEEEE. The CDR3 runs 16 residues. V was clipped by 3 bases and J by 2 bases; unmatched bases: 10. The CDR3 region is CASSWAGTGVTYEQYF. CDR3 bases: TGTGCCAGCAGCTGGGCCGGGACAGGAGTAACCTACGAGCAGTACTTC.

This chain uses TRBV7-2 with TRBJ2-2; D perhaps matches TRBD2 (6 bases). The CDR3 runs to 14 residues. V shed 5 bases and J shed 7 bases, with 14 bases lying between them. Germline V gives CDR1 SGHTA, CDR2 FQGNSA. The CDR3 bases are TGTGCCAGCAGCCCCAGTCGGGGGATCGGGGAGCTGTTTTTT. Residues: CASSPSRGIGELFF.

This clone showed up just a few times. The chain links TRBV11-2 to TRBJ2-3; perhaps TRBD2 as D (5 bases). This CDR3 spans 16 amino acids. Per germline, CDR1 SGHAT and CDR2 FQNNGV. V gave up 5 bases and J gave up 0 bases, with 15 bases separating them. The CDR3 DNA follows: TGTGCCAGCAGCCGGACGGGGAGTGCTAGCACAGATACGCAGTATTTT. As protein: CASSRTGSASTDTQYF.

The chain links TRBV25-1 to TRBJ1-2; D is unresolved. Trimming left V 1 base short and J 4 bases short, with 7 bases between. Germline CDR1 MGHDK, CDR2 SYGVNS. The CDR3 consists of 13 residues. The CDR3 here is CASSESAIYGYTF. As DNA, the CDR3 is TGTGCCAGCAGTGAATCGGCAATCTATGGCTACACCTTC.

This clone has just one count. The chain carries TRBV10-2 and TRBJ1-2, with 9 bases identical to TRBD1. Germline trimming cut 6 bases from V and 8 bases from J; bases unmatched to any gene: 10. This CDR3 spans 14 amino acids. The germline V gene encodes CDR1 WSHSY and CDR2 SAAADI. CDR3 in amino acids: CASRGQGPKKGYTF. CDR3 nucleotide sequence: TGCGCCAGCAGAGGACAGGGGCCCAAAAAAGGCTACACCTTC.

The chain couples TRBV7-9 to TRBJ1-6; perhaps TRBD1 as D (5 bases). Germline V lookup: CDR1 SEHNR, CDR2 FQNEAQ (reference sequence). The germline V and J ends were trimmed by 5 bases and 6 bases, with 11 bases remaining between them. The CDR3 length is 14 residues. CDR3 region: CASSRETVNSPLHF. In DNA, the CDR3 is TGTGCCAGCAGCCGTGAGACAGTTAATTCACCCCTCCACTTT.

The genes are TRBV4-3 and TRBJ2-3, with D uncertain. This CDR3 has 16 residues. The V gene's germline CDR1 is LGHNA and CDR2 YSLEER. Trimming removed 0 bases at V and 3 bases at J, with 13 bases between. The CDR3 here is CASSQDRKASTDTQYF. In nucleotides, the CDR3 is TGCGCCAGCAGCCAAGATCGGAAGGCTTCTACAGATACGCAGTATTTT.

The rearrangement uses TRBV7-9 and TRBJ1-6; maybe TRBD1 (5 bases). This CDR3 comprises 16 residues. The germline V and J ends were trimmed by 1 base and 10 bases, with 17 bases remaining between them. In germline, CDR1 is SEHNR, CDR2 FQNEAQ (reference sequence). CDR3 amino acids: CASSLGSGTPGSPLHF. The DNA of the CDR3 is TGTGCCAGCAGCTTAGGGTCAGGGACTCCAGGATCACCCCTCCACTTT.

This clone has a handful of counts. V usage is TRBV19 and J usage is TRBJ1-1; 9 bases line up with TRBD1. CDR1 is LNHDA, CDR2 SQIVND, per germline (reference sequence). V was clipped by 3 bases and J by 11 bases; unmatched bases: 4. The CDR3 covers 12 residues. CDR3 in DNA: TGTGCCAGTAGTATTCCGGGACAGGGCGCTTTCTTT. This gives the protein CASSIPGQGAFF.

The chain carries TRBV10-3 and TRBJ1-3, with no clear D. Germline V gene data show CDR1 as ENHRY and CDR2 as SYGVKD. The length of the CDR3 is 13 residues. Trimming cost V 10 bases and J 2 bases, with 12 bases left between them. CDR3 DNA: TGTGCCACCCGCGGACCCCCTGGAAACACCATATATTTT. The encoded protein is CATRGPPGNTIYF.

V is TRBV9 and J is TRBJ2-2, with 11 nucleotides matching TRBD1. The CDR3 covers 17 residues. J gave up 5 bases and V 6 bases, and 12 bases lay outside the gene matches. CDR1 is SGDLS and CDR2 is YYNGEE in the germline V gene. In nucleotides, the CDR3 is TGTGCCAGCACCCATAACCGGGACAGGGGGTATACCGGGGAGCTGTTTTTT. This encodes CASTHNRDRGYTGELFF.